This T cell receptor beta chain was recorded in a study of OX40 agonist ivuxolimab in advanced cancers. The wider study: In three patients, partial responses were observed, one with hepatocellular carcinoma and two with cutaneous melanoma.

V was trimmed by 5 bases and J by 2 bases, leaving 13 bases between them. Per the germline V gene, CDR1 is LNHDA and CDR2 is SQIVND (reference sequence). The CDR3 totals 14 residues. Samples were taken at baseline and on day 1 of cycles 4 and 7. The study, taken as a whole, reports: Among T cells, CD8+ cells averaged more expanded clones than CD4+ cells. Part of the nonresponder group also had normalized T-cell clonal expansion that was low.

As for this clone: Its antigen remains unidentified.

Here immunoSEQ multiplex PCR was the method, and the copy in TCRdb shows in-frame clones only, minus some. Of tens of thousands of clones in the sample, about nine tenths were seen once. This chain joins TRBV19 and TRBJ2-7; possibly TRBD2 for D (5 bases). This sequence was found in an adult with an advanced solid tumor such as melanoma, head and neck, liver or kidney cancer. The starting material was CD4+ or CD8+ T cells sorted from blood, obtained in a trial of the OX40 agonist ivuxolimab. CDR3 sequence reads: CASSPSSEAYEQYF. In DNA form, the CDR3 reads TGTGCCAGTAGTCCTTCCTCGGAGGCCTACGAGCAGTACTTC.